This T cell receptor (beta chain) was obtained from a study of T cell changes during pregnancy in multiple sclerosis. Using immunoSEQ multiplex PCR, the repertoire was profiled, and TCRdb retains in-frame clones only, with some absent. The table has 40,000 or so clones, 91% seen once. The V gene's germline CDR1 is MGHDK and CDR2 SYGVNS. Trimming shortened V by 6 bases and J by 8 bases, and 8 bases separated the two germline ends. The CDR3 covers 11 residues. This TCR was sampled from a female donor with multiple sclerosis, enrolled in a pregnancy study. The rearrangement joins TRBV25-1 to TRBJ2-1; D gene ambiguous. The specimen comprised CD8+ T cells from peripheral blood mononuclear cells, sampled in the second trimester of pregnancy. The CDR3 region has the DNA TGTGCCAGCAGCGAAGGCTATGAGCAGTTCTTC. Translation gives CASSEGYEQFF.